The source of this T cell receptor beta chain is a study of T cell repertoires in ileal Crohn's disease (dated by TCRdb to between 2018 and 2020). With respect to the entire study: At the time of surgery, around 35% of patients were active smokers, and the median duration of disease was 7.5 to 8.5 years. Surgery was performed for a complication in all patients, with stricturing disease in 61% and penetrating disease in 39%. Postoperative therapy was given to about half of the patients, with thiopurines administered to under 13 patients and anti-TNF agents administered to about 20 patients. Biopsies taken from the proximal margin of the surgical specimen were designated as MI samples. Roughly 550 nanograms of biopsy DNA per sample were submitted for commercial TCRB immunosequencing. TCR repertoire analysis was done in about 57 Crohn's disease patients from a prospective multicentre cohort. The study was conducted in parallel with a multicentre cohort built to find predictors of early endoscopic recurrence after ileocolonic resection. A Rutgeerts score above i0 was used to define endoscopic postoperative recurrence. The study sequenced 150 to 200 mucosal samples from 50 to 65 patients, taken at several locations on the surgical specimen and at postoperative endoscopy.

This specimen's time point label, interpreted: proximal margin of the surgical specimen (macroscopically non-inflamed). Adults with ileal or ileocolonic Crohn's disease for whom ileocolonic resection was indicated were considered eligible. Whole ileal mucosal biopsies were stored frozen at -80°C before DNA extraction. Genomic DNA was isolated from frozen whole biopsies using a TRizol-based method, and the DNA was quantified with a NanoDrop 2000 spectrophotometer. The CDR3 spans 13 residues, from the cysteine through the phenylalanine. Here the CDR3 DNA is all that survives: 39 bases in frame from base 1. V sheds 5 bases and J sheds 2 bases, leaving 10 bases between their ends. Based on the germline V gene (reference sequence), the CDR1 and CDR2 sequences are PRHDT and FYEKMQ. With respect to this clone: Its antigen specificity is not known. Base quality data are lacking; no much larger clone is found one base away.

The library was made by the immunoSEQ multiplex PCR assay. CDR3 regions were amplified from genomic DNA by Adaptive Biotechnology using a two-step, amplification bias-controlled multiplex PCR. Primers for every V and J gene segment were used in the first PCR, and barcodes and Illumina adapters were added in the second PCR. An Illumina instrument was used to sequence the CDR3 libraries. In the authors' own workflow: Vendor-provided pipelines were combined with custom analysis of raw data in R/Bioconductor under R version 3.3.0. Clonality, which ranges from 0 to 1, was calculated as the inverse of the normalised Shannon entropy across all productive clones. High-frequency clones were defined as the repertoire share of the top 100 clones, retaining only clones passing a 95% confidence test. Repertoire diversity was measured with the Simpson index, and overlap between samples was measured with the Morisita-Horn index. In TCRdb, the immuneACCESS table is reduced to in-frame sequences with V and J assigned. These tables do not hold every clone; where another copy was compared, an unresolved V gene accounts for under half, and the others remain unexplained. V, J and clone size are taken as reported in that table, and D and trimming were inferred from the DNA itself. For this sample the table gives thousands of clones, of which 74% were detected only once. The ten most abundant clones make up around 10% of the sample.

What the research found in general, with its limitations: Endoscopic recurrence was linked to a higher percentage of high-frequency clones at surgery, and recurrence occurred in every patient whose clonality exceeded 26.8% (18/57). Mucosal CD4 and CD8 T cells were sorted and sequenced only in a subgroup of patients, the size of which was not stated. Compared with CD4 T cells, sorted CD8 T cells contained more high-frequency clones, which suggests that the mucosal expansions were mostly CD8. A significantly higher proportion of clonal expansions was observed in active smokers at surgery than in non-smokers (approximately 28% vs 17%, p=0.02).

Here the chain combines TRBV13 and TRBJ2-7, with the D call perhaps TRBD1 or TRBD2, as 5 bases match in each case. This clonotype originated in an adult with Crohn's disease. The sequenced sample consisted of ileal tissue. The nucleotide sequence reads TGTGCCAGCAGCGGGACGCAGACCTACGAGCAGTACTTC. It codes for CASSGTQTYEQYF.